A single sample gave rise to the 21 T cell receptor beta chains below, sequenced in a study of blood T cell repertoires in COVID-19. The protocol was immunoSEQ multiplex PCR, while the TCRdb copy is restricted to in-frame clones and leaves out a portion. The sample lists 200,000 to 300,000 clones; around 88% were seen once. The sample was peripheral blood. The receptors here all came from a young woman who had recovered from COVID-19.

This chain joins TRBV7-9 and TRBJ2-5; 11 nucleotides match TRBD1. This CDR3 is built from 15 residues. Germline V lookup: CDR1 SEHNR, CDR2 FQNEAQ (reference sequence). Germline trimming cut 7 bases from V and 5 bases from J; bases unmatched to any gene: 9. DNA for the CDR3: TGTGCCAGCACTAAGCCGGGACAGGGGGTCGAGACCCAGTACTTC. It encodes CASTKPGQGVETQYF.

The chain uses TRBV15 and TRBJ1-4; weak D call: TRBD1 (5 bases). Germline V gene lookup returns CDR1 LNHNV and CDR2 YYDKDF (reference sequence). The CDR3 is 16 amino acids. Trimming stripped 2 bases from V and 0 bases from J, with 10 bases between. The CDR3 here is CATSRTGIATNEKLFF. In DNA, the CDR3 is TGTGCCACCAGCAGAACAGGAATTGCAACTAATGAAAAACTGTTTTTT.

DNA of the CDR3: TGTGCCAGCAGCCATAAAGGCACAGCTGGAAACACCATATATTTT. This encodes CASSHKGTAGNTIYF. The V and J genes are TRBV7-9 and TRBJ1-3; D uncertain. Trimming cost V 5 bases and J 2 bases, with 13 bases left between them. The CDR3 extends over 15 amino acids. CDR1 is SEHNR, CDR2 FQNEAQ, per germline (reference sequence).

CDR3 region: CASSKAGDRGSNEQFF. In DNA, the CDR3 is TGTGCCAGCAGCAAAGCAGGAGACAGGGGATCCAATGAGCAGTTCTTC. The chain has TRBV21-1 and TRBJ2-1; the table's D call, TRBD1, was not checked against the DNA. TRBV21-1 is termed a pseudogene. The length of the CDR3 is 16 residues.

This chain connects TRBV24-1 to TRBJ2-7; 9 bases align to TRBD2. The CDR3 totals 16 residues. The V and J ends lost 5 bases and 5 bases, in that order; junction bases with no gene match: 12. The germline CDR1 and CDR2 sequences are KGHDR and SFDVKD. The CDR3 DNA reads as TGTGCCACCAGTGTTCCGGGACTAGCTATGAACCACGAGCAGTACTTC. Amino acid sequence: CATSVPGLAMNHEQYF.

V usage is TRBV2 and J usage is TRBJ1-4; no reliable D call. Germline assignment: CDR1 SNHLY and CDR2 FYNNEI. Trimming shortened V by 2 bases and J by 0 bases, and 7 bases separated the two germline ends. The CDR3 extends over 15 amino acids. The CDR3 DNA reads TGTGCCAGCAGTGAAAAGACAACAACTAATGAAAAACTGTTTTTT. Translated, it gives CASSEKTTTNEKLFF. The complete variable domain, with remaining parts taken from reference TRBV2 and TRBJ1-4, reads EPEVTQTPSHQVTQMGQEVILRCVPISNHLYFYWYRQILGQKVEFLVSFYNNEISEKSEIFDDQFSVERPDGSNFTLKIRSTKLEDSAMYFCASSEKTTTNEKLFFGSGTQLSVL.

The CDR3, as DNA: TGTGCCAGCAGCGATAGCCTCTCCTACGAGCAGTACTTC. Its protein product is CASSDSLSYEQYF. V is TRBV2 and J is TRBJ2-7; no clear D gene. The V and J ends lost 6 bases and 0 bases respectively, with 9 bases between them. This CDR3 contains 13 residues. The V gene's germline CDR1 is SNHLY and CDR2 FYNNEI.

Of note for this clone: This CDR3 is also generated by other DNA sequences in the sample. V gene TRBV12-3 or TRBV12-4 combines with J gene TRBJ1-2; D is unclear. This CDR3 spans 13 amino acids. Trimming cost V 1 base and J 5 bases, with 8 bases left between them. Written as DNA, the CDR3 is TGTGCCAGCAGTTTAGTCCGGGAATATGGCTACACCTTC. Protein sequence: CASSLVREYGYTF.

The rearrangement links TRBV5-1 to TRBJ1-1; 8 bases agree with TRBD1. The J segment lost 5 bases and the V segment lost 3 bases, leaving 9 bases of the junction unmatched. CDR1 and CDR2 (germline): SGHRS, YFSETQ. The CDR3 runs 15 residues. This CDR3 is CASSSFGQGGTEAFF. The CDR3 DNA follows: TGCGCCAGCAGCTCGTTTGGACAGGGTGGGACTGAAGCTTTCTTT.

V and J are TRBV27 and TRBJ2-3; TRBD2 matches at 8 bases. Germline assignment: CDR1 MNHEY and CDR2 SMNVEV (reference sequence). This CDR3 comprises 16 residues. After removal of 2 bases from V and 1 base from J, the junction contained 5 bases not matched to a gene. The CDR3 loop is CASSLRPGLGTDTQYF. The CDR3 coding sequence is TGTGCCAGCAGTTTACGACCGGGACTAGGCACAGATACGCAGTATTTT.

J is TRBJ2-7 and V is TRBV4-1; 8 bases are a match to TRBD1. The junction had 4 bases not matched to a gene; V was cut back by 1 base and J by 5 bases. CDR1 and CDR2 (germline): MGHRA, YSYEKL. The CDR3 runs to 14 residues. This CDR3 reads CASSQVDRVHEQYF. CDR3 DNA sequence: TGCGCCAGCAGCCAAGTGGACAGGGTCCACGAGCAGTACTTC.

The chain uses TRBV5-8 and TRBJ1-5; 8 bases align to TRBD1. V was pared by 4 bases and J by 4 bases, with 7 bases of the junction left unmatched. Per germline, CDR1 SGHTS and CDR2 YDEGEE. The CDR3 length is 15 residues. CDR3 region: CASSQGTGDNQPQHF. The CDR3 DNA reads TGTGCCAGCAGCCAAGGGACAGGAGATAATCAGCCCCAGCATTTT.

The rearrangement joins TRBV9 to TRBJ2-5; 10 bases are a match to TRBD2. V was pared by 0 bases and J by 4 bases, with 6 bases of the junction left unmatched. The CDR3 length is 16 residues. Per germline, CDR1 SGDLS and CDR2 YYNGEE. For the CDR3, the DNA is TGTGCCAGCAGCGTAGGCGGAGCGGGGGGGGGAGAGACCCAGTACTTC. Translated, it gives CASSVGGAGGGETQYF.

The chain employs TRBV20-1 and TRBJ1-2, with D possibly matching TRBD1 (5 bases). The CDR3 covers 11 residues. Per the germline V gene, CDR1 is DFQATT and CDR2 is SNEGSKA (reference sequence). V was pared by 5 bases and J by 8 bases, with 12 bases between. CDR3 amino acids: CSAGSGYGYTF. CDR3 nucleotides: TGCAGTGCTGGATCAGGGTACGGCTACACCTTC.

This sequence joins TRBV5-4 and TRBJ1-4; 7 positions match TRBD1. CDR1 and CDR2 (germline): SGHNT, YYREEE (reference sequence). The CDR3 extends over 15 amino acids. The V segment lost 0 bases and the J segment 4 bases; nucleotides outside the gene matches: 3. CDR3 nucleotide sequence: TGTGCCAGCAGCTTGGGGGGACAGAATAATGAAAAACTGTTTTTT. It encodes CASSLGGQNNEKLFF.

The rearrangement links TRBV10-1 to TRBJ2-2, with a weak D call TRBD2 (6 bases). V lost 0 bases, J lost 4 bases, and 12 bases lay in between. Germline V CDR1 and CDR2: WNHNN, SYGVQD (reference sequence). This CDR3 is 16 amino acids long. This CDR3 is CASSESAWGVTGELFF. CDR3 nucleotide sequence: TGCGCCAGCAGTGAGTCTGCCTGGGGGGTCACCGGGGAGCTGTTTTTT.

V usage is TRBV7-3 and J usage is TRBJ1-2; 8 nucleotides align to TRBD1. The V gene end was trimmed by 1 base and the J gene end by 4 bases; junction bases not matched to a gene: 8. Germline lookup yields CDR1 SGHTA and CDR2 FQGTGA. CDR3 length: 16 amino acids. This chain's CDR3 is CASSLNAGGGGYGYTF. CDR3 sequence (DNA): TGTGCCAGCAGCTTAAATGCAGGGGGCGGCGGCTATGGCTACACCTTC. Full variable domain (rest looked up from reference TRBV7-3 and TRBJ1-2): GAGVSQTPSNKVTEKGKYVELRCDPISGHTALYWYRQSLGQGPEFLIYFQGTGAADDSGLPNDRFFAVRPEGSVSTLKIQRTERGDSAVYLCASSLNAGGGGYGYTFGSGTRLTVV.

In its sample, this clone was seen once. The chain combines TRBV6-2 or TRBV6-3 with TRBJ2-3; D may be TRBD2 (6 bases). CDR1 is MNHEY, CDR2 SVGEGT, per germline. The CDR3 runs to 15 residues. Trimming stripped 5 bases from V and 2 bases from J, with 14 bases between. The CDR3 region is CASSTRLVPTDTQYF. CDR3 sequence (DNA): TGTGCCAGCAGTACTCGACTAGTTCCCACAGATACGCAGTATTTT.

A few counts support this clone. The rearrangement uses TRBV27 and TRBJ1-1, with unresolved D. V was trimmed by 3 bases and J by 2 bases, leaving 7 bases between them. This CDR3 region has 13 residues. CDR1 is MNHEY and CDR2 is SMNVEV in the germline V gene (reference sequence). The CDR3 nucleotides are TGTGCCAGCAGTTTCAGAAGTAACACTGAAGCTTTCTTT. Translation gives CASSFRSNTEAFF.

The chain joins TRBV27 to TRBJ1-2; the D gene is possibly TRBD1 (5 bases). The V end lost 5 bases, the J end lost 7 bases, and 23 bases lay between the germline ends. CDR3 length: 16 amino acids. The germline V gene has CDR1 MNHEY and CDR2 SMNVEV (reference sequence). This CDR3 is CASSAFGGSPMGGYTF. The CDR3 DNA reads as TGTGCCAGCAGTGCCTTTGGGGGGTCACCTATGGGTGGCTACACCTTC.

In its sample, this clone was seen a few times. The CDR3 region has the DNA TGTGCCAGCAGCCCTGACTCGGGGACCCTCCACTTT. It translates to CASSPDSGTLHF. The chain recombines TRBV7-9 with TRBJ1-6; D not certain. Germline V gene sequence: CDR1 SEHNR, CDR2 FQNEAQ (reference sequence). The CDR3 is 12 residues long. V lost 5 bases and J lost 14, with 13 bases in between. The full variable domain, completed using reference TRBV7-9 and TRBJ1-6, is DTGVSQNPRHKITKRGQNVTFRCDPISEHNRLYWYRQTLGQGPEFLTYFQNEAQLEKSRLLSDRFSAERPKGSFSTLEIQRTEQGDSAMYLCASSPDSGTLHFGNGTRLTVT.